This paragraph reports one T cell receptor (beta chain). This entry belongs to a study of technical replicates of blood from several donors. The assay was immunoSEQ multiplex PCR, and TCRdb's table has in-frame clones only and misses some. The data show nearly 90,000 clones, approximately 95% seen once. This CDR3 is built from 13 residues. Germline-derived CDR1 and CDR2 are MNHNS and SASEGT. V shed 8 bases, J shed 2 bases, and the junction held 5 bases outside the gene matches. The sequencing input was T cells isolated from PBMCs. The chain employs TRBV6-1 and TRBJ2-7; 8 positions match TRBD2. The receptor comes from a human donor in good health. CDR3 bases: TGTGCCAGCGAAGGTAGCGGGACCTACGAGCAGTACTTC. Translation gives CASEGSGTYEQYF.